These T cell receptor beta chains were read from a single sample in a study of blood T cell repertoires in COVID-19. Sequenced by immunoSEQ multiplex PCR; TCRdb stores in-frame clones only, minus some. Found here are around 170,000 clones, around 83% of them singletons; the top ten hold roughly 2.9%. The sequenced sample consisted of peripheral blood. The receptors derive from a young woman with active or convalescent COVID-19. Each CDR3 is given with its conserved first and last residue. The D gene is left open where the match is weak. Rows give clone size only sometimes, using once, few, many, or a class for an expanded clone.

>TRBV29-1|TRBJ2-3|NA|NA
TGCAGCGTTGCAACTGGGCAGGGCCCAGATACGCAGTATTTT
CSVATGQGPDTQYF
>TRBV18|TRBJ2-5|NA|NA
TGTGCCAGCTCACCAGGGTTGCGGGAGACCCAGTACTTC
CASSPGLRETQYF
>TRBV27|TRBJ1-5|NA|NA
TGTGCCAGCAGAAACAGGGAGGGTCAGCCCCAGCATTTT
CASRNREGQPQHF
>TRBV11-3|TRBJ1-1|TRBD1|NA
TGTGCCAGCAGCAAATACGGACAGGGAAAAACTGAAGCTTTCTTT
CASSKYGQGKTEAFF
>TRBV28|TRBJ1-5|NA|NA
TGTGCCAGCAGAGCGGACAGCGGCAATCAGCCCCAGCATTTT
CASRADSGNQPQHF
>TRBV7-9|TRBJ1-1|NA|NA
TGTGCCAGCAGAGCCATGGGGCCTGAAGCTTTCTTT
CASRAMGPEAFF
>TRBV7-6|TRBJ1-4|NA|NA
TGTGCCAGCAGCTTAGCGTCAAGCGTCCAGAGCGAAAAACTGTTTTTT
CASSLASSVQSEKLFF
>TRBV15|TRBJ2-1|NA|NA
TGTGCCACCAGCGCGCCTAGTCGAAATGAGCAGTTCTTC
CATSAPSRNEQFF
>TRBV10-2|TRBJ1-1|NA|few
TGCGCCAGCAGTGAGTCTGGGGAGGAAGCTTTCTTT
CASSESGEEAFF
>TRBV30|TRBJ2-2|NA|NA
TGTGCCTGGAATTCAGGGGTAAACACCGGGGAGCTGTTTTTT
CAWNSGVNTGELFF
>TRBV5-6|TRBJ1-4|TRBD1|NA
TGTGCCAGCAGCTTGTACGACAGGGAGGATGAAAAACTGTTTTTT
CASSLYDREDEKLFF
>TRBV3-1/TRBV3-2|TRBJ1-3|TRBD1|NA
TGTGCCAGCAGCCTCGGACAGGGTTTATCTGGAAACACCATATATTTT
CASSLGQGLSGNTIYF
>TRBV7-9|TRBJ2-2|TRBD2|NA
TGTGCCAGCAGCTTATCAGTAGCGGGTAACACCGGGGAGCTGTTTTTT
CASSLSVAGNTGELFF
>TRBV15|TRBJ2-7|NA|NA
TGTGCCACCAGCAGAGATAGGAGCCTCTCCTACGAGCAGTACTTC
CATSRDRSLSYEQYF
>TRBV6-6|TRBJ2-7|TRBD1|NA
TGTGCCAGCAGAGACAGGGGCCTCTACGAGCAGTACTTC
CASRDRGLYEQYF
>TRBV19|TRBJ2-1|TRBD2|NA
TGTGCCAGTAGTGGCGGACTAGCGGGAGAAAATGAGCAGTTCTTC
CASSGGLAGENEQFF
>TRBV24-1|TRBJ2-1|TRBD2|NA
TGTGCCACCAGTGATCCTAGCGGGAGCAATGAGCAGTTCTTC
CATSDPSGSNEQFF
>TRBV7-6|TRBJ2-5|NA|NA
TGTGCCAGCAGCTTAGCGCCAAGGGGGAGCAGAGAGACCCAGTACTTC
CASSLAPRGSRETQYF